One T cell receptor (beta chain) is described in this entry. The sample belongs to a study of cytomegalovirus exposure and HLA in healthy donors. Germline V gives CDR1 SGHRS, CDR2 YFSETQ. CDR3 length equals 14 residues. Trimming removed 4 bases from V and 10 bases from J; junction bases left unmatched: 11. Only in-frame clones appear in the TCRdb table, and some are missing; sequencing was by immunoSEQ multiplex PCR. This table holds 150,000 to 200,000 clones, around 84% found once. The V and J genes are TRBV5-1 and TRBJ2-3; TRBD2 aligns across 8 bases. This sequence originates from a man between 18 and 35 years old in good health and CMV-seropositive. Source material: PBMCs. In DNA, the CDR3 is TGCGCCAGCAGCGTGGCGGGAGGTCCGGCGTCGCAGTATTTT. Translating gives CASSVAGGPASQYF.